The entry below describes one T cell receptor (beta chain). As yet, its antigen is unknown. The CDR3 consists of 13 residues. The V segment lost 8 bases and the J segment 6 bases; nucleotides outside the gene matches: 9. Germline V gene sequence: CDR1 SGHAT, CDR2 FQNNGV. Sequenced by immunoSEQ multiplex PCR; TCRdb stores in-frame clones only, minus some. The data show roughly 280,000 clones, with 65% to 90% seen just once and about 1% held by the top ten. The sample belongs to a study of cytomegalovirus exposure and HLA in healthy donors. The study, taken as a whole, reports: In vitro assays verified that three CMV-associated chains recognized CMV antigens specifically. The investigators catalogued about 170 TCR beta chains as cytomegalovirus-associated.

Sequenced input: PBMCs. V usage is TRBV11-2 and J usage is TRBJ1-2; 7 bases line up with TRBD1. This receptor was identified in a woman aged 18-29 years in good health and CMV-seronegative. The CDR3 nucleotides read TGTGCCAGCCGGCATCGACAGGGCGATGGCTACACCTTC. This codes for CASRHRQGDGYTF. Looking up the rest from reference TRBV11-2 and TRBJ1-2 gives the full variable domain: EAGVAQSPRYKIIEKRQSVAFWCNPISGHATLYWYQQILGQGPKLLIQFQNNGVVDDSQLPKDRFSAERLKGVDSTLKIQPAKLEDSAVYLCASRHRQGDGYTFGSGTRLTVV.